Presented here are 3 T cell receptor beta chains from one specimen sequenced in a study of blood T cell repertoires in COVID-19. Sequencing used immunoSEQ multiplex PCR; TCRdb keeps in-frame clones, though not all of them. The sample gives around 130,000 clones, about 81% of which show up once; approximately 18% is in the top ten. The material sequenced was peripheral blood. These receptors were obtained from a woman over 75 with acute or convalescent COVID-19.

This chain connects TRBV5-1 to TRBJ1-1, with TRBD1 as a possible D gene (6 bases). V was cut by 3 bases and J by 0 bases, with 12 bases left in between. From germline, CDR1 is SGHRS and CDR2 YFSETQ. This CDR3 is 15 amino acids long. The CDR3 DNA reads as TGCGCCAGCAGCTCAGCGACAGGTCTGAACACTGAAGCTTTCTTT. It codes for CASSSATGLNTEAFF. Complete variable domain (other parts from reference TRBV5-1 and TRBJ1-1): KAGVTQTPRYLIKTRGQQVTLSCSPISGHRSVSWYQQTPGQGLQFLFEYFSETQRNKGNFPGRFSGRQFSNSRSEMNVSTLELGDSALYLCASSSATGLNTEAFFGQGTRLTVV.

This clone was recorded a few times. The V call is TRBV11-2, the J call TRBJ1-1; tentative D call: TRBD1 (6 bases). The germline CDR1 and CDR2 sequences are SGHAT and FQNNGV. Trimming removed 5 bases at V and 6 bases at J, with 10 bases between. The CDR3 is 12 amino acids. This chain's CDR3 is CASSGRTAEAFF. Here the CDR3 DNA reads TGTGCCAGCAGCGGACGGACAGCTGAAGCTTTCTTT.

This clone occurred once. In DNA, the CDR3 is TGTGCCAGCAGCTTGGCCCAAAATTCACCCCTCCACTTT. It is translated as CASSLAQNSPLHF. The chain links TRBV5-5 to TRBJ1-6; D call uncertain. V was pared by 0 bases and J by 7 bases, with 5 bases between. Germline V gives CDR1 SGHKS, CDR2 YYEKEE (reference sequence). The CDR3 spans 13 residues.